Listed below are T cell receptor beta chains from one sample, sequenced in a study of blood T cell repertoires in COVID-19. TCRdb's table, derived via immunoSEQ multiplex PCR, lists solely in-frame clones and lacks some. The table shows roughly 180,000 clones, with approximately 85% occurring only once. Sequences were obtained from peripheral blood. The receptor set was obtained from a woman aged 60 to 75 with acute or convalescent COVID-19. CDR3s include the opening cysteine and the closing phenylalanine or tryptophan. The D gene is left open where the match is weak. A clone size is listed for some rows: how often the clone was seen (once, few, many), or a class if it is expanded.

V,J,D,size,CDR3,DNA
TRBV27,TRBJ1-6,-,-,CASRFGELANSPLHF,TGTGCCAGCAGGTTCGGAGAACTGGCTAATTCACCCCTCCACTTT
TRBV28,TRBJ1-3,TRBD1,-,CASSSHRGKGGNTIYF,TGTGCCAGCAGTTCTCACAGGGGGAAGGGTGGAAACACCATATATTTT
TRBV4-1,TRBJ2-7,TRBD2,-,CASSQTGGRIYEQYF,TGCGCCAGCAGCCAGACGGGCGGGAGGATCTACGAGCAGTACTTC
TRBV3-1/TRBV3-2,TRBJ1-2,-,-,CASSQDLRVVGYTF,TGTGCCAGCAGCCAAGATCTTCGGGTTGTGGGCTACACCTTC
TRBV6-5,TRBJ2-1,-,few,CASTIRNEQFF,TGTGCCAGCACAATCAGGAATGAGCAGTTCTTC
TRBV7-8,TRBJ1-2,TRBD1,few,CASSFRDRNYGYTF,TGTGCCAGCAGCTTTCGGGACAGAAACTATGGCTACACCTTC
TRBV18,TRBJ2-1,-,-,CASSPTRNNEQFF,TGTGCCAGCTCACCGACTAGAAACAATGAGCAGTTCTTC
TRBV7-9,TRBJ2-5,-,-,CASSLASRVSPTQYF,TGTGCCAGCAGCTTAGCAAGTCGGGTTTCTCCGACCCAGTACTTC
TRBV2,TRBJ1-5,-,-,CASRETGSNQPQHF,TGTGCCAGCAGAGAGACGGGAAGCAATCAGCCCCAGCATTTT
TRBV29-1,TRBJ2-7,TRBD2,-,CSVIIAGGTYEQYF,TGCAGCGTAATCATAGCGGGAGGGACCTACGAGCAGTACTTC
TRBV27,TRBJ1-4,TRBD1,-,CASSIRQGSGEKLFF,TGTGCCAGCAGTATAAGACAGGGGAGCGGTGAAAAACTGTTTTTT
TRBV7-3,TRBJ1-1,TRBD1,-,CASSSRQGGEAFF,TGTGCCAGCAGCTCCCGACAGGGAGGTGAAGCTTTCTTT
TRBV2,TRBJ1-1,TRBD1,-,CASSPTSGTGMIFEAFF,TGTGCCAGCAGTCCTACTTCCGGGACAGGGATGATTTTTGAAGCTTTCTTT
TRBV10-3,TRBJ1-1,-,-,CAISESRGNTEAFF,TGTGCCATCAGTGAGTCCCGGGGGAACACTGAAGCTTTCTTT
TRBV25-1,TRBJ1-2,TRBD1,-,CASSENRGDGYTF,TGTGCCAGCAGTGAAAACAGGGGGGATGGCTACACCTTC
TRBV28,TRBJ2-4,TRBD1,-,CASSAGQGAQATIQYF,TGTGCCAGCAGCGCAGGACAGGGGGCGCAAGCGACCATTCAGTACTTC